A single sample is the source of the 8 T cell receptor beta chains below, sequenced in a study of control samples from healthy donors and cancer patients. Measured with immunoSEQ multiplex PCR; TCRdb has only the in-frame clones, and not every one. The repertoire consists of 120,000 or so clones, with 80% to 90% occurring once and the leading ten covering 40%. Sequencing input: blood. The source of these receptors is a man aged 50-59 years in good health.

CDR3 DNA sequence: TGTGCCAGCAGTTCGTTAAGCGGGGGCACCTCCTACGAGCAGTACTTC. It specifies CASSSLSGGTSYEQYF. The chain links TRBV27 to TRBJ2-7; 8 nucleotides align to TRBD2. Germline V CDR1 and CDR2: MNHEY, SMNVEV (reference sequence). V was clipped by 4 bases and J by 0 bases; unmatched bases: 8. The CDR3 consists of 16 residues.

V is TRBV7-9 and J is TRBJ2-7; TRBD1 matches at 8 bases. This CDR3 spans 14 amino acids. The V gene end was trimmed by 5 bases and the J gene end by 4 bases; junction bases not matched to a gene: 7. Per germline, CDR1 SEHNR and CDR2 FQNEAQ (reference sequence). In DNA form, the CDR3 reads TGTGCCAGCAGCCATGGACAGGGTTGGTACGAGCAGTACTTC. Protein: CASSHGQGWYEQYF.

The chain's CDR3 is CASSLSYNEQFF. As DNA, the CDR3 is TGTGCCAGCAGTCTTAGCTACAATGAGCAGTTCTTC. V usage is TRBV7-9 and J usage is TRBJ2-1; no firm D call. The CDR3 runs to 12 residues. The V and J ends lost 6 bases and 3 bases respectively, with 6 bases between them. Per germline, CDR1 SEHNR and CDR2 FQNEAQ (reference sequence). The full variable domain, in which reference TRBV7-9 and TRBJ2-1 provide the parts outside the CDR3, is DTGVSQNPRHKITKRGQNVTFRCDPISEHNRLYWYRQTLGQGPEFLTYFQNEAQLEKSRLLSDRFSAERPKGSFSTLEIQRTEQGDSAMYLCASSLSYNEQFFGPGTRLTVL.

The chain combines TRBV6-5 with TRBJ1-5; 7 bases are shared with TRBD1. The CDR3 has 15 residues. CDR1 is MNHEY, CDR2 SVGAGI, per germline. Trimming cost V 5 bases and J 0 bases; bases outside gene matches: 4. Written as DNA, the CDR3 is TGTGCCAGCAGTCCTACAGGGGTTAGCAATCAGCCCCAGCATTTT. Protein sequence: CASSPTGVSNQPQHF.

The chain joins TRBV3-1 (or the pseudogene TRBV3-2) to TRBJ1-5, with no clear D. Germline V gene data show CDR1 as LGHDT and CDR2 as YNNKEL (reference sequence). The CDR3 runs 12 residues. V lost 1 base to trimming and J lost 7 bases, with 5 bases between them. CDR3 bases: TGTGCCAGCAGCCAAGGGCGGCAGCCCCAGCATTTT. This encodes CASSQGRQPQHF.

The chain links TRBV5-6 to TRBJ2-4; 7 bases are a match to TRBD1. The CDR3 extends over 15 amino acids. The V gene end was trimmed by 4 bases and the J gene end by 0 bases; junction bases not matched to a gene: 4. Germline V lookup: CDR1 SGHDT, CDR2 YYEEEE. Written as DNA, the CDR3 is TGTGCCAGCAGCCCAGGGGGTCTAGCCAAAAACATTCAGTACTTC. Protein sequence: CASSPGGLAKNIQYF.

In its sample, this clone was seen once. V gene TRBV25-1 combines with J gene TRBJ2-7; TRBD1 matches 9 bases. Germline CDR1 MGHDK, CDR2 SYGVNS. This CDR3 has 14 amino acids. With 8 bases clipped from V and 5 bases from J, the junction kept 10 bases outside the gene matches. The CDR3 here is CASAVTGGNDEQYF. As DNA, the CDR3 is TGTGCCAGCGCCGTGACAGGGGGTAATGACGAGCAGTACTTC.

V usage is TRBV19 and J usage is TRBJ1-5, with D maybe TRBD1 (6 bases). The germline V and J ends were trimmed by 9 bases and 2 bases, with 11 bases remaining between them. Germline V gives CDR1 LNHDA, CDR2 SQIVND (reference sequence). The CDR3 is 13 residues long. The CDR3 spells CASNREGNQPQHF. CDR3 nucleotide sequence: TGTGCCAGCAACAGGGAGGGCAATCAGCCCCAGCATTTT.